A single sample gave rise to the 2 T cell receptor beta chains below, sequenced in a study of spatial heterogeneity in lung cancer. The study's findings and limits: The number of expanded tumor alpha and beta chains correlated with mutation number.

TCRdb processed the 5' RACE reads anew with MiXCR; each CDR3 protein has one entry. This table has around 9,800 distinct CDR3 sequences, under 9.5% appearing once. For these TCRs, the target antigens are not known. The time point was: sample taken at primary tumor resection. This specimen was lung tumor tissue, taken at surgery. The source of these receptors is a female donor with early-stage non-small cell lung cancer.

Many counts were recorded for this clonotype. This beta chain slipped into a library made for alpha chains as a stray read, so its size is not meaningful. CDR3 sequence: CASSEGQGADTQYF. CDR3 bases: TGTGCCAGCAGTGAGGGACAGGGGGCAGATACGCAGTATTTT. The V and J genes are TRBV6-1 and TRBJ2-3, with TRBD1 identical over 11 bases. This CDR3 has 14 residues. V was pared by 3 bases and J by 4 bases, with 0 bases of the junction left unmatched. Looked up from germline, CDR1 is MNHNS and CDR2 is SASEGT.

This clonotype is labeled as medium-sized. In a library made to pick up alpha chains, this beta chain is a stray read with a size that means little. V and J are TRBV27 and TRBJ2-7, with 8 nucleotides matching TRBD1. This CDR3 spans 14 amino acids. Germline V lookup: CDR1 MNHEY, CDR2 SMNVEV (reference sequence). V trimming: 2 bases; J trimming: 3 bases; junction bases outside the gene matches: 3. Here the CDR3 DNA reads TGTGCCAGCAGTTTACAGGGGGCCAACTACGAGCAGTACTTC. This gives the protein CASSLQGANYEQYF.